A single sample is the source of the 29 T cell receptor beta chains below, sequenced in a study of T cells in Graves' hyperthyroidism and ophthalmopathy. There were TCR beta CDR3 regions amplified from RNA transcripts. The HTBI primer set served for first-round RT-PCR of the TCR CDR3. From the multiplex PCR reads, TCRdb called clonotypes with MiXCR, one entry per CDR3 protein. The table shows roughly 500,000 distinct CDR3 sequences, with 20% to 25% occurring only once. The sample comprised blood. These receptors all come from a woman between 65 and 79 years old with Graves' ophthalmopathy.

The chain recombines TRBV7-2 with TRBJ2-7, with 10 bases lining up with TRBD2. V shed 4 bases and J 6 bases; nucleotides not matched to a gene: 6. CDR3 size: 14 residues. CDR1 is SGHTA, CDR2 FQGNSA, per germline. The CDR3 coding sequence is TGTGCCAGCAGCTCCCTAGCGGGAGAGGGCGAGCAGTACTTC. Amino acid sequence: CASSSLAGEGEQYF.

The gene calls are TRBV2 and TRBJ2-2, with D perhaps matching TRBD2 (6 bases). The CDR3 extends over 13 amino acids. Trimming pared 4 bases from V and 5 bases from J, leaving 8 bases between. Germline V gene sequence: CDR1 SNHLY, CDR2 FYNNEI. CDR3: CASSGLETGELFF. The CDR3 DNA reads TGTGCCAGCAGTGGACTAGAAACCGGGGAGCTGTTTTTT.

This clonotype was recorded a few times. J is TRBJ2-2 and V is TRBV3-1; D might be TRBD1 or TRBD2, each matching 5 bases. V was cut by 3 bases and J by 6 bases, with 14 bases left in between. In germline, CDR1 is LGHDT, CDR2 YNNKEL (reference sequence). The CDR3 spans 15 residues. The CDR3 coding sequence is TGTGCCAGCAGCCAGATCGGGCCGGGGCCCGGGGAGCTGTTTTTT. Its translation: CASSQIGPGPGELFF. The full variable domain, completed using reference TRBV3-1 and TRBJ2-2, is DTAVSQTPKYLVTQMGNDKSIKCEQNLGHDTMYWYKQDSKKFLKIMFSYNNKELIINETVPNRFSPKSPDKAHLNLHINSLELGDSAVYFCASSQIGPGPGELFFGEGSRLTVL.

This chain links TRBV19 with TRBJ2-7; 7 positions match TRBD2. Germline loops: CDR1 LNHDA, CDR2 SQIVND (reference sequence). Trimming took 3 bases from V and 0 from J; bases not matched to a gene: 5. The CDR3 loop spans 15 amino acids. CDR3 sequence (DNA): TGTGCCAGTAGTATCGCCGGGACTACCTCCTACGAGCAGTACTTC. This translates into CASSIAGTTSYEQYF.

The gene calls are TRBV5-1 and TRBJ2-5, with 9 positions matching TRBD2. This CDR3 contains 17 residues. The V gene's germline CDR1 is SGHRS and CDR2 YFSETQ. With 4 bases clipped from V and 2 bases from J, the junction kept 12 bases outside the gene matches. The CDR3 protein is CASSEDIGLAFQETQYF. CDR3 nucleotide sequence: TGCGCCAGCAGCGAAGATATCGGACTAGCGTTTCAAGAGACCCAGTACTTC.

In its sample, this clonotype was seen many times. J is TRBJ1-1 and V is TRBV24-1; maybe TRBD1 (5 bases). Germline CDR1 and CDR2: KGHDR and SFDVKD. The V end lost 11 bases, the J end lost 5 bases, and 17 bases lay between the germline ends. The CDR3 runs 13 residues. The CDR3 region is CASSVREGTEAFF. CDR3 DNA sequence: TGTGCCAGCAGCGTCCGGGAGGGGACTGAAGCTTTCTTT.

This clonotype was recorded at least ten times. This chain joins TRBV6-1 and TRBJ1-1; maybe TRBD1 (6 bases). V dropped 7 bases and J dropped 1 base, with 16 bases sitting between them. Germline loops: CDR1 MNHNS, CDR2 SASEGT. The CDR3 consists of 15 residues. CDR3 residues: CASTQQGRANTEAFF. CDR3 in DNA: TGTGCCAGCACCCAACAGGGCAGGGCGAACACTGAAGCTTTCTTT.

V is TRBV5-1 and J is TRBJ2-7, with 11 bases lining up with TRBD1. The CDR3 sequence is 16 residues long. Per germline, CDR1 SGHRS and CDR2 YFSETQ. V was pared by 0 bases and J by 0 bases, with 2 bases of the junction left unmatched. CDR3 sequence reads: CASSLGDRGSSYEQYF. In DNA form, the CDR3 reads TGCGCCAGCAGCTTGGGGGACAGGGGGAGCTCCTACGAGCAGTACTTC. The whole variable domain, filled in from reference TRBV5-1 and TRBJ2-7, reads KAGVTQTPRYLIKTRGQQVTLSCSPISGHRSVSWYQQTPGQGLQFLFEYFSETQRNKGNFPGRFSGRQFSNSRSEMNVSTLELGDSALYLCASSLGDRGSSYEQYFGPGTRLTVT.

This clonotype was recorded a few times. The V call is TRBV20-1, the J call TRBJ2-7; 11 bases map to TRBD2. In germline, CDR1 is DFQATT, CDR2 SNEGSKA (reference sequence). Trimming took 6 bases from V and 3 from J; bases not matched to a gene: 7. This CDR3 has 14 residues. This CDR3 reads CSARSGRADYEQYF. CDR3 DNA: TGCAGTGCACGTAGCGGGAGGGCTGACTACGAGCAGTACTTC.

The chain uses TRBV29-1 and TRBJ2-1, with 9 positions matching TRBD2. Trimming took 5 bases from V and 4 from J; bases not matched to a gene: 6. CDR1 SQVTM and CDR2 ANQGSEA come from the germline V gene. The CDR3 length is 14 residues. The CDR3 reads CSVYRTSAYNEQFF. The CDR3 DNA reads TGCAGCGTTTACCGGACTAGCGCATACAATGAGCAGTTCTTC.

This clonotype was counted ten times or more. The rearrangement joins TRBV11-2 to TRBJ1-2; 7 positions agree with TRBD1. Germline CDR1 SGHAT, CDR2 FQNNGV. Trimming removed 0 bases from V and 7 bases from J; junction bases left unmatched: 8. The CDR3 is 15 residues long. For the CDR3, the DNA is TGTGCCAGCAGCTTAGATCTCTTAAGGGGGCTTGGCTACACCTTC. Amino acid sequence: CASSLDLLRGLGYTF.

The chain uses TRBV28 and TRBJ1-1; D is unresolved. Germline values: CDR1 MDHEN, CDR2 SYDVKM. V dropped 6 bases and J dropped 0 bases, with 17 bases sitting between them. The CDR3 extends over 16 amino acids. The CDR3: CASSPRGGRLNTEAFF. The CDR3 DNA follows: TGTGCCAGCAGCCCCCGGGGTGGACGGTTGAACACTGAAGCTTTCTTT. Full variable domain (rest looked up from reference TRBV28 and TRBJ1-1): DVKVTQSSRYLVKRTGEKVFLECVQDMDHENMFWYRQDPGLGLRLIYFSYDVKMKEKGDIPEGYSVSREKKERFSLILESASTNQTSMYLCASSPRGGRLNTEAFFGQGTRLTVV.

In its sample, this clonotype was seen many times. This chain uses TRBV28 with TRBJ1-1, with D uncertain. The germline CDR1 and CDR2 sequences are MDHEN and SYDVKM. Trimming took off 6 bases at V and 10 bases at J, with 15 bases between the two ends. This CDR3 has 12 residues. The CDR3 loop reads CASSSVPRGAFF. CDR3 in DNA: TGTGCCAGCAGCTCCGTCCCCCGCGGAGCTTTCTTT.

The chain recombines TRBV15 with TRBJ1-6; no reliable D call. V was cut by 5 bases and J by 0 bases, with 14 bases left in between. Germline V gene data show CDR1 as LNHNV and CDR2 as YYDKDF (reference sequence). CDR3 length: 17 amino acids. The CDR3 coding sequence is TGTGCCACCAGCTCTAACCCGCTAAGCTCCTATAATTCACCCCTCCACTTT. Translated: CATSSNPLSSYNSPLHF.

This clonotype was detected a few times. The J gene is TRBJ1-1, the V gene TRBV6-1; D not certain. CDR1 MNHNS and CDR2 SASEGT come from the germline V gene. The CDR3 contains 14 residues. Trimming shortened V by 5 bases and J by 4 bases, and 14 bases separated the two germline ends. CDR3 sequence (DNA): TGTGCCAGCAGTCCCGCGCGTCGGGGCACTGAAGCTTTCTTT. Encoded protein: CASSPARRGTEAFF.

The gene calls are TRBV5-1 and TRBJ2-1; 11 nucleotides match TRBD2. Per the germline V gene, CDR1 is SGHRS and CDR2 is YFSETQ. V was clipped by 4 bases and J by 9 bases; unmatched bases: 9. The CDR3 runs to 15 residues. The CDR3 spells CASSVPLAGGGEQFF. CDR3 coding DNA: TGCGCCAGCAGCGTCCCCCTAGCGGGAGGCGGTGAGCAGTTCTTC.

At least ten counts were recorded for this clonotype. The chain has TRBV25-1 and TRBJ1-5; D not certain. The CDR3 length is 14 residues. Germline V gives CDR1 MGHDK, CDR2 SYGVNS. Trimming left V 0 bases short and J 3 bases short, with 6 bases between. The CDR3 bases are TGTGCCAGCAGTGAATATCGGTCCAATCAGCCCCAGCATTTT. Its protein is CASSEYRSNQPQHF.

This clonotype was found many times. The gene calls are TRBV3-1 and TRBJ2-7; D is uncertain. The CDR3 spans 12 residues. Germline V gene data show CDR1 as LGHDT and CDR2 as YNNKEL (reference sequence). V lost 4 bases and J lost 3, with 7 bases in between. DNA of the CDR3: TGTGCCAGCAGCCTTCTCTACTACGAGCAGTACTTC. Translated: CASSLLYYEQYF.

Comment on this clonotype: A read error may be the cause here, since a much bigger clone is one base away. The V gene is TRBV3-1, the J gene TRBJ1-1; TRBD1 matches at 7 bases. From germline, CDR1 is LGHDT and CDR2 YNNKEL (reference sequence). This CDR3 is 14 amino acids long. CDR3 in amino acids: CASRTGATNTGAFF. The DNA of the CDR3 is TGTGCCAGCAGAACAGGGGCGACGAACACTGGAGCTTTCTTT.

Only a few counts were recorded for this clonotype. The chain uses TRBV20-1 and TRBJ2-5; D gene ambiguous. The CDR3 has 13 residues. The V end was cut by 6 bases, the J end by 2 bases, with 13 bases between. Per germline, CDR1 DFQATT and CDR2 SNEGSKA (reference sequence). The DNA of the CDR3 is TGCAGTGCCTCATGGCGGTTACAAGAGACCCAGTACTTC. Its protein product is CSASWRLQETQYF.

This clonotype occurred many times. The CDR3 loop reads CASSPPGTLVGKGYTF. Written as DNA, the CDR3 is TGTGCCAGCAGTCCCCCCGGGACCCTCGTGGGAAAGGGCTACACCTTC. The gene calls are TRBV28 and TRBJ1-2; TRBD1 is a possible D gene (5 bases). V gave up 5 bases and J gave up 8 bases, with 24 bases separating them. The CDR3 is made up of 16 amino acids. Germline V gene data show CDR1 as MDHEN and CDR2 as SYDVKM.

This clonotype was seen many times. The chain joins TRBV12-3 or TRBV12-4 to TRBJ2-3; D is perhaps TRBD1 (6 bases). The CDR3 is made up of 15 amino acids. The V gene lost 2 bases and the J gene lost 3 bases, with 12 bases spanning the gap. The CDR3 DNA reads TGTGCCAGCAGTTTAAAGGCAGGGGTTACAGATACGCAGTATTTT. Protein sequence: CASSLKAGVTDTQYF.

The chain employs TRBV30 and TRBJ2-1; D may match TRBD1 or TRBD2 (5 bases each). Trimming left V 4 bases short and J 0 bases short, with 13 bases between. Germline V gene sequence: CDR1 GTSNPN, CDR2 SVGIG (reference sequence). The length of the CDR3 is 15 residues. CDR3 sequence reads: CAWTLADSSYNEQFF. DNA for the CDR3: TGTGCCTGGACCCTAGCAGACAGCTCCTACAATGAGCAGTTCTTC.

V is TRBV4-2 and J is TRBJ1-1, with TRBD1 identical over 10 bases. CDR1 and CDR2 from the germline V gene are LGHNA and YNFKEQ. J was trimmed by 3 bases and V by 1 base; bases with no gene match: 11. This CDR3 is 18 amino acids long. As DNA, the CDR3 is TGTGCCAGCAGCCAAGGGCCGGGACAGGGGACCGGGGACACTGAAGCTTTCTTT. Protein: CASSQGPGQGTGDTEAFF.

This clonotype has more than one count but fewer than ten. Here the CDR3 omits its conserved ending phenylalanine or tryptophan, so a read error is the likely source. V gene TRBV7-2 combines with J gene TRBJ2-7; 7 bases fit TRBD1. Looked up from germline, CDR1 is SGHTA and CDR2 is FQGNSA. The CDR3 loop spans 15 amino acids. The junction had 3 bases not matched to a gene; V was cut back by 1 base and J by 0 bases. For the CDR3, the DNA is TGTGCCAGCAGCTTAGGGGGGACAGTCTCCTACGAGCAGTACTCC. It encodes CASSLGGTVSYEQYS.

This clonotype occurred a few times. The rearrangement joins TRBV24-1 to TRBJ2-1, with D maybe TRBD1 (6 bases). V dropped 5 bases and J dropped 3 bases, with 10 bases sitting between them. This CDR3 region has 14 residues. Germline CDR1 reads KGHDR; CDR2 reads SFDVKD. DNA of the CDR3: TGTGCCACCAGTGCGACAGGCGGCTACAATGAGCAGTTCTTC. It encodes CATSATGGYNEQFF.

This sequence joins TRBV20-1 and TRBJ2-7; the match to TRBD1 covers 8 bases. With 0 bases clipped from V and 3 bases from J, the junction kept 7 bases outside the gene matches. Germline V gene lookup returns CDR1 DFQATT and CDR2 SNEGSKA (reference sequence). CDR3 size: 15 residues. This CDR3 reads CSARDPQGGFYEQYF. CDR3 DNA: TGCAGTGCTAGAGATCCACAGGGGGGTTTCTACGAGCAGTACTTC.

J is TRBJ2-5 and V is TRBV24-1, with D perhaps matching TRBD1 or TRBD2 (6 bases each). Between the trimmed V and J ends, which lost 4 bases and 1 base, there was a span of 24 bases. CDR1 is KGHDR, CDR2 SFDVKD, per germline. The CDR3 extends over 19 amino acids. This CDR3 is CATSDRSGAGDSPQETQYF. The CDR3, as DNA: TGTGCCACCAGTGACCGATCCGGGGCAGGGGACTCCCCCCAAGAGACCCAGTACTTC.

The rearrangement joins TRBV6-5 to TRBJ2-1; 12 nucleotides agree with TRBD2. CDR1 is MNHEY and CDR2 is SVGAGI in the germline V gene. The CDR3 spans 16 residues. J lost 8 bases, V lost 5 bases, and 10 bases had no gene match. The DNA of the CDR3 is TGTGCCAGCAGTCACCATACTAGCGGGAGGTCCCATGAGCAGTTCTTC. The encoded protein is CASSHHTSGRSHEQFF.